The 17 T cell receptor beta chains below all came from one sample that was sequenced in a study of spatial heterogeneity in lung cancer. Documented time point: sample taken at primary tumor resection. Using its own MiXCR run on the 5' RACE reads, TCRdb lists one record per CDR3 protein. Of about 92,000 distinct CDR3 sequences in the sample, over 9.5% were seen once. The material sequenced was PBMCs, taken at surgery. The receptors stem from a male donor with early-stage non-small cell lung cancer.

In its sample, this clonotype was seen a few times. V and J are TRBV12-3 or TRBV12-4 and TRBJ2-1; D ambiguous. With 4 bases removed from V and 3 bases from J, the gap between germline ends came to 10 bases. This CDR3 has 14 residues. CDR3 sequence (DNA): TGTGCCAGCAGTTCAGGAGCGTACTACAATGAGCAGTTCTTC. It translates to CASSSGAYYNEQFF.

The CDR3 reads CASSPAGDRTYEQYF. The CDR3 region has the DNA TGCGCCAGCAGCCCGGCGGGGGACAGGACCTACGAGCAGTACTTC. This rearrangement joins TRBV5-1 to TRBJ2-7, with D tentatively TRBD1 (8 bases). Germline lookup yields CDR1 SGHRS and CDR2 YFSETQ. This CDR3 has 15 residues. Trimming cost V 4 bases and J 2 bases, with 16 bases left between them.

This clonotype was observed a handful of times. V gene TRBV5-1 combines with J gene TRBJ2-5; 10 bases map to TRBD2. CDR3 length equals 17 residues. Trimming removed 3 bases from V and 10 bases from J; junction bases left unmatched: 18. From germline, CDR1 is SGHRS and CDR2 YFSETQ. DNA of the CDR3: TGCGCCAGCAGCTCCGGCCTTCGGACCGGGACTAGCGTGGACCAGTACTTC. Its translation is CASSSGLRTGTSVDQYF.

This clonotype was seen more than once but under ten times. CDR3 protein: CASSNQGLAGANTGELFF. CDR3 nucleotides: TGTGCCAGTAGTAACCAGGGACTAGCGGGGGCGAACACCGGGGAGCTGTTTTTT. The chain joins TRBV19 to TRBJ2-2; 14 bases match TRBD2. J gave up 0 bases and V 4 bases, and 4 bases lay outside the gene matches. Germline loops: CDR1 LNHDA, CDR2 SQIVND (reference sequence). CDR3 length equals 18 residues.

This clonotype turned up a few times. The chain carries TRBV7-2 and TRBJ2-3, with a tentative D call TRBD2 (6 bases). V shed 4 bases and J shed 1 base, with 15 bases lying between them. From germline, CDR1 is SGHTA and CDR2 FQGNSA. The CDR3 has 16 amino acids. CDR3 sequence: CASSSPTGAGTDTQYF. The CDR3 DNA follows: TGTGCCAGCAGCTCGCCCACGGGAGCGGGCACAGATACGCAGTATTTT.

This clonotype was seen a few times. The CDR3 protein is CASSLLLPGTKLLAKNIQYF. The CDR3 nucleotides are TGCGCCAGCAGCTTGCTGTTGCCGGGGACTAAACTTCTAGCCAAAAACATTCAGTACTTC. The V call is TRBV5-1, the J call TRBJ2-4; 7 nucleotides line up with TRBD2. The CDR3 spans 20 residues. Germline V gene sequence: CDR1 SGHRS, CDR2 YFSETQ. Trimming cost V 1 base and J 0 bases; bases outside gene matches: 16. Drawing the rest from reference TRBV5-1 and TRBJ2-4, the complete variable domain is KAGVTQTPRYLIKTRGQQVTLSCSPISGHRSVSWYQQTPGQGLQFLFEYFSETQRNKGNFPGRFSGRQFSNSRSEMNVSTLELGDSALYLCASSLLLPGTKLLAKNIQYFGAGTRLSVL.

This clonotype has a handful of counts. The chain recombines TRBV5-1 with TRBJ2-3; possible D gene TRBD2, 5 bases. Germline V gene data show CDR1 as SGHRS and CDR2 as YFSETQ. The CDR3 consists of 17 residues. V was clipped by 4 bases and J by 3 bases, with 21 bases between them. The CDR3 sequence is CASSGSVGQRGTDTQYF. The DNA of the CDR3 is TGCGCCAGCAGCGGTTCAGTCGGCCAGCGAGGGACAGATACGCAGTATTTT. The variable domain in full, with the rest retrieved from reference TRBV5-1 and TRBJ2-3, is KAGVTQTPRYLIKTRGQQVTLSCSPISGHRSVSWYQQTPGQGLQFLFEYFSETQRNKGNFPGRFSGRQFSNSRSEMNVSTLELGDSALYLCASSGSVGQRGTDTQYFGPGTRLTVL.

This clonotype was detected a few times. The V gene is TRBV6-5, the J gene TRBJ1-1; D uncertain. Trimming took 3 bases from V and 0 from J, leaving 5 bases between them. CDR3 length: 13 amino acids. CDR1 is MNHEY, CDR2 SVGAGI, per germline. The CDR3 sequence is CASSYSLNTEAFF. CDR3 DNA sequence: TGTGCCAGCAGTTATAGTCTGAACACTGAAGCTTTCTTT.

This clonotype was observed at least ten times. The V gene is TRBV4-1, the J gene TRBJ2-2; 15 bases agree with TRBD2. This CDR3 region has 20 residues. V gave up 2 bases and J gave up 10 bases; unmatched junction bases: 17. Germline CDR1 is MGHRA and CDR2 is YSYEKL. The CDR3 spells CASSQLGLAGGHLNRPELFF. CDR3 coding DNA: TGCGCCAGCAGCCAACTGGGACTAGCGGGAGGTCATCTTAACCGGCCGGAGCTGTTTTTT.

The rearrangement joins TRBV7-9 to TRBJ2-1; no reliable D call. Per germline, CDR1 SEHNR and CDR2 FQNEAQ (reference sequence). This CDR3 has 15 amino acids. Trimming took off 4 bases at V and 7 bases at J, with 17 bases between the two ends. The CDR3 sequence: CASSSSLGKANEQFF. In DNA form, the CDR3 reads TGTGCCAGCAGCTCTTCCCTGGGGAAGGCAAATGAGCAGTTCTTC.

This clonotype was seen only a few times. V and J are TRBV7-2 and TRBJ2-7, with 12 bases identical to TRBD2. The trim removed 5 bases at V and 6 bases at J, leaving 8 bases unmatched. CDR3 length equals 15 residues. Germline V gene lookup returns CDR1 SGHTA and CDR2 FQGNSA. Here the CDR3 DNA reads TGTGCCAGCAGCCCGCCGACTAGCGGGAGTAGCGAGCAGTACTTC. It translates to CASSPPTSGSSEQYF. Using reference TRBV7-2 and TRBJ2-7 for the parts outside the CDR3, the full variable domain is GAGVSQSPSNKVTEKGKDVELRCDPISGHTALYWYRQSLGQGLEFLIYFQGNSAPDKSGLPSDRFSAERTGGSVSTLTIQRTQQEDSAVYLCASSPPTSGSSEQYFGPGTRLTVT.

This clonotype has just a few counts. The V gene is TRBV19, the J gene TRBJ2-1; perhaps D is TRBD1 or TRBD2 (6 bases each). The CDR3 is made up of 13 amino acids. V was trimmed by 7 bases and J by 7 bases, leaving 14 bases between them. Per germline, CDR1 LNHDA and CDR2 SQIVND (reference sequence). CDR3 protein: CASNSQGGNEQFF. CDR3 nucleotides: TGTGCCAGTAACTCACAGGGAGGTAATGAGCAGTTCTTC.

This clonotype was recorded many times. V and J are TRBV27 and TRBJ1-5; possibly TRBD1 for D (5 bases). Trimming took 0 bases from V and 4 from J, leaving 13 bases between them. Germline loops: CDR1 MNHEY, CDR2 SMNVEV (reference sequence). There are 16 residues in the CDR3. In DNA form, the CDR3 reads TGTGCCAGCAGTTTATCGGGGGTCCTTGGGAATCAGCCCCAGCATTTT. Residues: CASSLSGVLGNQPQHF.

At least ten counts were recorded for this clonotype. As DNA, the CDR3 is TGTGCCAGCAGCCCATCTCGTACCTGGACCCTCAATGAGCAGTTCTTC. This encodes CASSPSRTWTLNEQFF. The chain has TRBV9 and TRBJ2-1; the D is unclear. V was trimmed by 4 bases and J by 6 bases, leaving 20 bases between them. Germline assignment: CDR1 SGDLS and CDR2 YYNGEE. The CDR3 is 16 amino acids. Using reference TRBV9 and TRBJ2-1 for the parts outside the CDR3, the full variable domain is DSGVTQTPKHLITATGQRVTLRCSPRSGDLSVYWYQQSLDQGLQFLIQYYNGEERAKGNILERFSAQQFPDLHSELNLSSLELGDSALYFCASSPSRTWTLNEQFFGPGTRLTVL.

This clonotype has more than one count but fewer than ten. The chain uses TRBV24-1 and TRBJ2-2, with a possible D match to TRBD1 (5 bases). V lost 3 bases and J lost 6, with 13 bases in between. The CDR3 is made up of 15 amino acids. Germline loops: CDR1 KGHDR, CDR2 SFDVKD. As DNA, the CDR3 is TGTGCCACCAGTGATGTAAGAATAGGGGCCGGGGAGCTGTTTTTT. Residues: CATSDVRIGAGELFF.

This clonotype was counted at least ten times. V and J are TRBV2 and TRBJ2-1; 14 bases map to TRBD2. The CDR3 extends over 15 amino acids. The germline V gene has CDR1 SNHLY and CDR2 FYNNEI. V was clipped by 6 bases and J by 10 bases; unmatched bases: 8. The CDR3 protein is CASRGRTSGGPEQFF. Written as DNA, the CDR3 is TGTGCCAGCAGGGGGAGGACTAGCGGGGGGCCCGAGCAGTTCTTC.

The DNA for the CDR3 is TGTGCCAGCAGTACCATCCGGGACAGGGGAGGAAACACCATATATTTT. Translating it yields CASSTIRDRGGNTIYF. The chain links TRBV28 to TRBJ1-3; 10 positions agree with TRBD1. Looked up from germline, CDR1 is MDHEN and CDR2 is SYDVKM. V shed 5 bases, J shed 4 bases, and the junction held 8 bases outside the gene matches. The CDR3 covers 16 residues.